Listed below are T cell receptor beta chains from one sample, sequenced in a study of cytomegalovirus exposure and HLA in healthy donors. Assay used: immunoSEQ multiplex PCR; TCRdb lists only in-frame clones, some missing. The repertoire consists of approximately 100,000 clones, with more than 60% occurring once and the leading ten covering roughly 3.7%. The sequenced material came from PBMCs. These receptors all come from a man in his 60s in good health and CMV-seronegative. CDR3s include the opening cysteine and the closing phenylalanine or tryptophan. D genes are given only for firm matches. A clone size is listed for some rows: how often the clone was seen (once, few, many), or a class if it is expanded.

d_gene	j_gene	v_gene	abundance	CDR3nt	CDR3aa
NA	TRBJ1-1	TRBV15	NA	TGTGCCACCAGCAGACAGATCAACACTGAAGCTTTCTTT	CATSRQINTEAFF
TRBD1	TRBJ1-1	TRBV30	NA	TGTGCCTGGAAAATGGGCCCTGGACAGGGTGAAGCTTTCTTT	CAWKMGPGQGEAFF
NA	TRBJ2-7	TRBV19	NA	TGTGCCAGTAGGGAGGGCAGGCTCTCCTACGAGCAGTACTTC	CASREGRLSYEQYF
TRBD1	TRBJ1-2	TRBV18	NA	TGTGCCAGCTCACCAATCGGGACAGGGGTCGGAAACTATGGCTACACCTTC	CASSPIGTGVGNYGYTF
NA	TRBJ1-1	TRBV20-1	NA	TGCAGTGCGCGCGGGGGGGCAGGAGCTTTCTTT	CSARGGAGAFF
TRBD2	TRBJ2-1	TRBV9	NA	TGTGCCAGCACCAAACTAGCGGGTAGCTCCTACAATGAGCAGTTCTTC	CASTKLAGSSYNEQFF
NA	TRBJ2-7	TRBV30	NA	TGTGCCTGGAGTACCAGTAACCTCTACGAGCAGTACTTC	CAWSTSNLYEQYF
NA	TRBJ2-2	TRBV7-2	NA	TGTGCCAGCCGGGCGGGCACCGGGGAGCTGTTTTTT	CASRAGTGELFF
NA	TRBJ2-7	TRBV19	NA	TGTGCCAGTAGTATACAGGGGCCCGGCGAGCAGTACTTC	CASSIQGPGEQYF
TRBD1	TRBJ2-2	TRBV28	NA	TGTGCCAGCAGTTACTACAGGGGCACCGGGGAGCTGTTTTTT	CASSYYRGTGELFF
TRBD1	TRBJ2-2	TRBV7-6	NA	TGTGCCAGCAGCTTACGGACAGGGAGCACCGGGGAGCTGTTTTTT	CASSLRTGSTGELFF
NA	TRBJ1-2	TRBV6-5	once	TGTGCCAGCAGGGCCCCGGGACTCTATGGCTACACCTTC	CASRAPGLYGYTF
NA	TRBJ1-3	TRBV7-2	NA	TGTGCCAGCAGCCCAATGACTTATACTGGAAACACCATATATTTT	CASSPMTYTGNTIYF
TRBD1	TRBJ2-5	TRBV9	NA	TGTGCCAGCAGCGACCGGGACAGGGGGATCGAGACCCAGTACTTC	CASSDRDRGIETQYF
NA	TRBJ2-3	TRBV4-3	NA	TGCGCCAGCAGCCAAGATTTTCCAGGTAGCACAGATACGCAGTATTTT	CASSQDFPGSTDTQYF
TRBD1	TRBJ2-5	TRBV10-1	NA	TGCGCCAGCAGTGAACAGACAGGGGCCTGGGAGACCCAGTACTTC	CASSEQTGAWETQYF
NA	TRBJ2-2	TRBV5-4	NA	TGTGCCAGCAGCTTGGGAGGGGGAGCACTGAACACCGGGGAGCTGTTTTTT	CASSLGGGALNTGELFF
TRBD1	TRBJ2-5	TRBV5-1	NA	TGCGCCAGCAGCCCGCTAGGGACAGCTACACAAGAGACCCAGTACTTC	CASSPLGTATQETQYF
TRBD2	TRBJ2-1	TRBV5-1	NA	TGCGCCAGCAGCCTTAGCGGGGGAGCGTACAATGAGCAGTTCTTC	CASSLSGGAYNEQFF
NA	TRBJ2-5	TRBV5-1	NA	TGCGCCAGCAGCGTCACTAGCCTTGGAGAGACCCAGTACTTC	CASSVTSLGETQYF
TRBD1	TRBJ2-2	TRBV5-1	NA	TGCGCCAGCAGCTTGGGGACAGGTACCGGGGAGCTGTTTTTT	CASSLGTGTGELFF
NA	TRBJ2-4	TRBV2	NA	TGTGCCAGCAGCACACCTCTAGCCAAAAACATTCAGTACTTC	CASSTPLAKNIQYF
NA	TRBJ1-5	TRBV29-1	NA	TGCAGCGTTGGGGGCCCTGGGCAGGGAGGAGATCAGCCCCAGCATTTT	CSVGGPGQGGDQPQHF
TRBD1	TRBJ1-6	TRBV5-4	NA	TGTGCCAGCAGCACCATGACAGGGAAGGACTCACCCCTCCACTTT	CASSTMTGKDSPLHF
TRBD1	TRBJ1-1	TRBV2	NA	TGTGCCAGCAGTGATGGACAGGGCCGCACCACTGAAGCTTTCTTT	CASSDGQGRTTEAFF
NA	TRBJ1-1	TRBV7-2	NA	TGTGCCAGCAGCCGATGGCAACAGGGAATGGGTGCTTTCTTT	CASSRWQQGMGAFF
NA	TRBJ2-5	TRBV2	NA	TGTGCCAGCAGTGGTAACCTAAAAGAGACCCAGTACTTC	CASSGNLKETQYF
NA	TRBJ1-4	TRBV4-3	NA	TGCGCCAGCAGCCAAGATCTAAGGTCACAGAATGAAAAACTGTTTTTT	CASSQDLRSQNEKLFF
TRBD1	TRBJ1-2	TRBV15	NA	TGTGCCACCAGCAGGCGGGACAGTGTCGCGGCGAGGGGCTACACCTTC	CATSRRDSVAARGYTF
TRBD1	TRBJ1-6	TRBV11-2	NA	TGTGCCAGCAGCAAACAGGGGGGCAATTCACCCCTCCACTTT	CASSKQGGNSPLHF
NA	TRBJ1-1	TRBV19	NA	TGTGCCAGTATCCCCAGACAGACCACTGAAGCTTTCTTT	CASIPRQTTEAFF
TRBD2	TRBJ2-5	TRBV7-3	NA	TGTGCCAGCAGCCCCCAAGCGGGGCTTCTGGAGACCCAGTACTTC	CASSPQAGLLETQYF
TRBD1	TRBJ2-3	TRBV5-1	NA	TGCGCCAGCAGCTGGACAGGGAGCACAGATACGCAGTATTTT	CASSWTGSTDTQYF
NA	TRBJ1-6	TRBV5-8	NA	TGTGCCAGCACCTCCCTTTCACCCCTCCACTTT	CASTSLSPLHF
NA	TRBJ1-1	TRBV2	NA	TGTGCCAGCAGTGAAGCGGGGCAAGGCGAAGCTTTCTTT	CASSEAGQGEAFF
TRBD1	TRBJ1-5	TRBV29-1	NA	TGCAGCGTTGCTGGGACAGGGGATCAGCCCCAGCATTTT	CSVAGTGDQPQHF
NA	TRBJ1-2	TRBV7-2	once	TGTGCCAGCAGCTTATCAGGGTTATATGGCTACACCTTC	CASSLSGLYGYTF
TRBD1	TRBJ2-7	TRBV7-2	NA	TGTGCCAGCAGCTTTGCCGGGACAGCGGTCGAGCAGTACTTC	CASSFAGTAVEQYF
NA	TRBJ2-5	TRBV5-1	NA	TGCGCCAGCAGCTTGCAAGGGGTACAAGAGACCCAGTACTTC	CASSLQGVQETQYF
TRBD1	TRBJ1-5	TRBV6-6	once	TGTGCCACCTGGGGGGGACAGGGGTCCGATCAGCCCCAGCATTTT	CATWGGQGSDQPQHF
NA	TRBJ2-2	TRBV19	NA	TGTGCCACTAACGTGAGGCGGAACACCGGGGAGCTGTTTTTT	CATNVRRNTGELFF
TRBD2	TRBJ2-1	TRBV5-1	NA	TGCGCCAGCAGCTTAGGCGGGACTACCGACAATGAGCAGTTCTTC	CASSLGGTTDNEQFF
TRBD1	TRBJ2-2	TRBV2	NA	TGTGCCAGCAGTGAGACCGGGACAGGGGTAATAGGGGAGCTGTTTTTT	CASSETGTGVIGELFF
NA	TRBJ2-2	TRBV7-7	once	TGTGCCAGCAGCCTGAACCGGGGGACCGGGGAGCTGTTTTTT	CASSLNRGTGELFF
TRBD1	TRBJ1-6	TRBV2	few	TGTGCCAGCAGTGAAGGGACAGGGTTACGACCCCTCCACTTT	CASSEGTGLRPLHF
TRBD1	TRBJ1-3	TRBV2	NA	TGTGCCAGCAGTCTTCAGGGGGATGCTGGAAACACCATATATTTT	CASSLQGDAGNTIYF
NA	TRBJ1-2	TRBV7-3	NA	TGTGCCAGCAGCTCCGGGGGGGCTAGGACCTTC	CASSSGGARTF
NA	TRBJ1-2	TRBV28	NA	TGTGCCAGCGGGGGGGGGTTGGGCTATGGCTACACCTTC	CASGGGLGYGYTF
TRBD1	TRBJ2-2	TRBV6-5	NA	TGTGCCAGCAGGACAGGGGGCACCGGGGAGCTGTTTTTT	CASRTGGTGELFF
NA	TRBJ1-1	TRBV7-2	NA	TGTGCCAGCAGCTTAGTCAGGGAGAACACTGAAGCTTTCTTT	CASSLVRENTEAFF
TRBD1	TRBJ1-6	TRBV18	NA	TGTGCCAGCTCACCGCGAACGGCAGGGGGCAATTCACCCCTCCACTTT	CASSPRTAGGNSPLHF
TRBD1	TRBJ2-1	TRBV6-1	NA	TGTGCCAGCAGTGTCTCCGGGACAGGGGGGGGCAATGAGCAGTTCTTC	CASSVSGTGGGNEQFF
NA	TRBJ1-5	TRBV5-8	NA	TGTGCCAGCAGCAAGGGACAAAAGACCAATCAGCCCCAGCATTTT	CASSKGQKTNQPQHF
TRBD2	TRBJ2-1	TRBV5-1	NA	TGCGCCAGCAGCTTGGCCCTAGCGGGGAATGAGCAGTTCTTC	CASSLALAGNEQFF
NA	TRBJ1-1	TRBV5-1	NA	TGCGCCAGCACTGAAAACGCGGGACTGAGGAACACTGAAGCTTTCTTT	CASTENAGLRNTEAFF
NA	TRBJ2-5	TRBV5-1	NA	TGCGCCAGCAGCTTGAATCAGGGGAGGGTAGAGACCCAGTACTTC	CASSLNQGRVETQYF
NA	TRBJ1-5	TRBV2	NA	TGTGCCAGCAAGAGTGAGCGAGATCAGCCCCAGCATTTT	CASKSERDQPQHF
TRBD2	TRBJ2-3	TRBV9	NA	TGTGCCAGCAGCGTAGGTCTAGCGGCCACAGATACGCAGTATTTT	CASSVGLAATDTQYF
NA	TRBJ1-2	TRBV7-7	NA	TGTGCCAGCACCAAAGAGGGCCATTTAGTTGATGGCTACACCTTC	CASTKEGHLVDGYTF